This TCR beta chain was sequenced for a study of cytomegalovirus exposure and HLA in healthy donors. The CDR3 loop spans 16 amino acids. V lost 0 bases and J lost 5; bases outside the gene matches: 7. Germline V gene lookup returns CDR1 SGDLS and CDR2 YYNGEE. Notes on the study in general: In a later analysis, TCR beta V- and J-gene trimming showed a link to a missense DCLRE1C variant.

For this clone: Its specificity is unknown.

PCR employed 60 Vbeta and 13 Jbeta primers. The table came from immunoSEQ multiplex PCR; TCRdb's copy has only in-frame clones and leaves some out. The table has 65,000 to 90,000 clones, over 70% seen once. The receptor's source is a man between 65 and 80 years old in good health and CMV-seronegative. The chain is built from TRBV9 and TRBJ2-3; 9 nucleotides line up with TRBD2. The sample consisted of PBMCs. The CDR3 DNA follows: TGTGCCAGCAGCGTAGGGCTAGCGGGATGGGTAGATACGCAGTATTTT. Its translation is CASSVGLAGWVDTQYF.